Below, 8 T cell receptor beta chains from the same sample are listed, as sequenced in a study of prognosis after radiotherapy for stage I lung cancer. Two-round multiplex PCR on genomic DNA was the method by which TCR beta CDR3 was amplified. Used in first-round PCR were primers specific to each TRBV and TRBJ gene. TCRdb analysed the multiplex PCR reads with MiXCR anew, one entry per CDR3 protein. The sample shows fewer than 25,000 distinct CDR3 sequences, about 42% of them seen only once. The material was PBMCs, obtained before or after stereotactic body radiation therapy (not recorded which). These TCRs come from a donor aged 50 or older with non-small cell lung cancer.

The CDR3 DNA follows: TGTGCCACCAGCAGAGCTTCTAGCGGGGCCTACGAGCAGTACTTC. It specifies CATSRASSGAYEQYF. The chain joins TRBV15 to TRBJ2-7, with TRBD2 matching over 9 bases. With 1 base clipped from V and 2 bases from J, the junction kept 3 bases outside the gene matches. Per germline, CDR1 LNHNV and CDR2 YYDKDF (reference sequence). CDR3 length: 15 residues.

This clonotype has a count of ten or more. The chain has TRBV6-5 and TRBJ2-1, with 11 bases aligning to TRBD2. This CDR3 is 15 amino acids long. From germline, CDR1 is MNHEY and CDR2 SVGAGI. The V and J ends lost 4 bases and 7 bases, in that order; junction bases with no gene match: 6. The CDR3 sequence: CASSLAGGPRNEQFF. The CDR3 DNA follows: TGTGCCAGCAGTTTAGCGGGAGGGCCCCGAAATGAGCAGTTCTTC.

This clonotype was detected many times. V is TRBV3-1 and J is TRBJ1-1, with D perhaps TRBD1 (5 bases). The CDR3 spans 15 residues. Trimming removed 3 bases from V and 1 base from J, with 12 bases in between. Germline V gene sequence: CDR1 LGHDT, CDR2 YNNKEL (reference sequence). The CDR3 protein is CASSQAGTENTEAFF. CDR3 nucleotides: TGTGCCAGCAGCCAGGCCGGGACGGAGAACACTGAAGCTTTCTTT.

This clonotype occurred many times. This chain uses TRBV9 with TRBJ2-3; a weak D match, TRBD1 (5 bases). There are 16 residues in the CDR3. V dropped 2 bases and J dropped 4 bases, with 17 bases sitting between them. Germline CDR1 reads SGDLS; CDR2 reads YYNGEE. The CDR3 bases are TGTGCCAGCAGCGTGCTGGGGCTGACGACCTCAGATACGCAGTATTTT. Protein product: CASSVLGLTTSDTQYF.

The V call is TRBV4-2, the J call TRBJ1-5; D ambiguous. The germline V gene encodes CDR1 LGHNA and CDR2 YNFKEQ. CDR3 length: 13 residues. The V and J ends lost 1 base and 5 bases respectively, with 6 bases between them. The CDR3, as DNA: TGTGCCAGCAGCCAAGGGTTGGATCAGCCCCAGCATTTT. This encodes CASSQGLDQPQHF.

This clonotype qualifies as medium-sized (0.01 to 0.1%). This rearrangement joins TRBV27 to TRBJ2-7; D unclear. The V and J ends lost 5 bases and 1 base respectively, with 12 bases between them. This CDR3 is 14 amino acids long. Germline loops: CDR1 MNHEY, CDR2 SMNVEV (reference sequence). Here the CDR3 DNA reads TGTGCCAGCAGTAGACTGGGAAGTTCCTACGAGCAGTACTTC. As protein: CASSRLGSSYEQYF.

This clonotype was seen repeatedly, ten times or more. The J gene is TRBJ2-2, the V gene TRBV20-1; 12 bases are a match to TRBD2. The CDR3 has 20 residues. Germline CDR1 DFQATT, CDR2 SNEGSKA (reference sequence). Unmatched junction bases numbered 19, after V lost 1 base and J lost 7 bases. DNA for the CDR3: TGCAGTGCTAGAGCCTCACTAGCGGGAGGCCCCATAGGGGCTCGCGGGGAGCTGTTTTTT. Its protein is CSARASLAGGPIGARGELFF.

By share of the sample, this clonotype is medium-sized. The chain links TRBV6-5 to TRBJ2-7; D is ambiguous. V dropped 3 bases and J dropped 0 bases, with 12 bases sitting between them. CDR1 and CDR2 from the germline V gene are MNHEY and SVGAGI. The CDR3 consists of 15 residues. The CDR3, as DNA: TGTGCCAGCAGTTATAGCTACTCGAGCTCCTACGAGCAGTACTTC. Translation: CASSYSYSSSYEQYF.